These 32 T cell receptor beta chains share one sample of origin, sequenced in a study of blood T cell repertoires in COVID-19. Generated by immunoSEQ multiplex PCR, the TCRdb table keeps only in-frame clones and is missing some. The sample lists fewer than 250,000 clones, around four fifths occurring once. Sequences were obtained from PBMCs or T cells enriched from blood (not recorded which). All receptors derive from a woman between 40 and 50 years old who had been exposed to COVID-19.

The V and J genes are TRBV18 and TRBJ1-1; unclear D gene. The germline V gene has CDR1 KGHSH and CDR2 LQKENI. Trimming shortened V by 3 bases and J by 5 bases, and 22 bases separated the two germline ends. The CDR3 extends over 17 amino acids. CDR3 nucleotide sequence: TGTGCCAGCTCACCGGGAGTCTGGGAAGTTATGACAACTGAAGCTTTCTTT. Amino acids: CASSPGVWEVMTTEAFF.

The chain recombines TRBV4-3 with TRBJ2-3; D perhaps matches TRBD2 (5 bases). Germline-derived CDR1 and CDR2 are LGHNA and YSLEER. This CDR3 has 17 residues. Trimming shortened V by 0 bases and J by 0 bases, and 13 bases separated the two germline ends. CDR3 protein: CASSQDPGRGSTDTQYF. The CDR3 nucleotides read TGCGCCAGCAGCCAAGATCCTGGTCGGGGAAGCACAGATACGCAGTATTTT.

This chain connects TRBV2 to TRBJ1-1; tentative D call: TRBD1 (5 bases). V lost 7 bases, J lost 1 base, and 13 bases lay in between. From germline, CDR1 is SNHLY and CDR2 FYNNEI. This CDR3 region has 14 residues. CDR3 protein: CASIAGGRNTEAFF. The CDR3 DNA reads TGTGCCAGCATTGCCGGGGGTAGGAACACTGAAGCTTTCTTT.

V gene TRBV7-2 combines with J gene TRBJ2-3, with 12 nucleotides matching TRBD2. CDR3 length: 17 amino acids. Germline V lookup: CDR1 SGHTA, CDR2 FQGNSA. V was pared by 5 bases and J by 6 bases, with 12 bases of the junction left unmatched. For the CDR3, the DNA is TGTGCCAGCAGCCCCCGGACTAGCGGGGTAGTAGGGGATACGCAGTATTTT. This encodes CASSPRTSGVVGDTQYF.

This chain uses TRBV4-1 with TRBJ1-2; D ambiguous. CDR1 is MGHRA, CDR2 YSYEKL, per germline. The CDR3 has 14 residues. V lost 0 bases and J 2 bases, leaving 7 bases between the germline ends. This chain's CDR3 is CASSQDNGNYGYTF. CDR3 sequence (DNA): TGCGCCAGCAGCCAAGATAACGGGAACTATGGCTACACCTTC.

This clone has a count of ten or more. This chain connects TRBV10-3 to TRBJ2-7; 7 nucleotides agree with TRBD2. The germline V gene encodes CDR1 ENHRY and CDR2 SYGVKD. The junction had 20 bases not matched to a gene; V was cut back by 6 bases and J by 6 bases. CDR3 length: 17 residues. CDR3: CAISSGSLSGFGGEQYF. The CDR3 DNA reads TGTGCCATCAGCTCCGGGAGCCTTAGCGGGTTCGGCGGCGAGCAGTACTTC.

For the CDR3, the DNA is TGTGCCAGCAGCTTGGGACAGGCCGACGAGCAGTACTTC. Its translation is CASSLGQADEQYF. J is TRBJ2-7 and V is TRBV5-6, with D possibly TRBD1 on 6 matching bases. Trimming stripped 0 bases from V and 5 bases from J, with 9 bases between. The germline gives CDR1 SGHDT, CDR2 YYEEEE. The CDR3 is 13 amino acids.

The V call is TRBV2, the J call TRBJ1-6, with 9 bases identical to TRBD1. The germline V gene has CDR1 SNHLY and CDR2 FYNNEI. The CDR3 has 17 residues. The V segment lost 7 bases and the J segment 4 bases; nucleotides outside the gene matches: 11. In DNA, the CDR3 is TGTGCCAGCACATACACACAGGGGGCTGTTTATAATTCACCCCTCCACTTT. Protein: CASTYTQGAVYNSPLHF.

This clone turned up a few times. The chain recombines TRBV7-3 with TRBJ2-5, with no clear D. V gave up 6 bases and J gave up 4 bases, with 15 bases separating them. CDR3 size: 14 residues. The V gene's germline CDR1 is SGHTA and CDR2 FQGTGA. Written as DNA, the CDR3 is TGTGCCAGCAGTCTGACCCCCACGGGAGAGACCCAGTACTTC. It encodes CASSLTPTGETQYF.

This clone was recorded only once. This chain uses TRBV7-6 with TRBJ2-2, with 8 bases identical to TRBD2. This CDR3 region has 16 residues. V shed 1 base and J 4 bases; nucleotides not matched to a gene: 5. Germline V gene sequence: CDR1 SGHVS, CDR2 FNYEAQ. DNA of the CDR3: TGTGCCAGCAGCTTAGACGGGGGGGCCGGCACCGGGGAGCTGTTTTTT. Translating it yields CASSLDGGAGTGELFF. The whole variable domain, filled in from reference TRBV7-6 and TRBJ2-2, reads GAGVSQSPRYKVTKRGQDVALRCDPISGHVSLYWYRQALGQGPEFLTYFNYEAQQDKSGLPNDRFSAERPEGSISTLTIQRTEQRDSAMYRCASSLDGGAGTGELFFGEGSRLTVL.

J is TRBJ2-7 and V is TRBV6-2 or TRBV6-3, with TRBD1 matching 7 bases. CDR1 MNHEY and CDR2 SVGEGT come from the germline V gene. The CDR3 spans 13 residues. V dropped 6 bases and J dropped 5; count of bases not matched to a gene: 7. CDR3 in DNA: TGTGCCAGCAGACCTCAGGGGGACGACGAGCAGTACTTC. It codes for CASRPQGDDEQYF.

J is TRBJ1-1 and V is TRBV27; a weak D match, TRBD1 (6 bases). Germline V gene sequence: CDR1 MNHEY, CDR2 SMNVEV (reference sequence). The CDR3 extends over 13 amino acids. The germline V and J ends were trimmed by 5 bases and 6 bases, with 13 bases remaining between them. The CDR3 bases are TGTGCCAGCAGTAGGGGGGGGCCTGCTGAAGCTTTCTTT. Encoded protein: CASSRGGPAEAFF.

The V and J genes are TRBV4-2 and TRBJ2-7; D gene unclear. The germline CDR1 and CDR2 sequences are LGHNA and YNFKEQ. The CDR3 is made up of 14 amino acids. Trimming took 1 base from V and 2 from J, leaving 9 bases between them. The CDR3 DNA follows: TGTGCCAGCAGCCAAGTCAATGGAGCCTACGAGCAGTACTTC. Its protein product is CASSQVNGAYEQYF.

The chain uses TRBV2 and TRBJ1-2, with D possibly being TRBD1 (5 bases). The ends were cut back, 6 bases at V and 8 bases at J, with 16 bases in the middle. This CDR3 region has 13 residues. Germline V CDR1 and CDR2: SNHLY, FYNNEI. In nucleotides, the CDR3 is TGTGCCAGCAGCTACAGGCCCTCTGAGGGCTACACCTTC. Translated: CASSYRPSEGYTF.

The CDR3 bases are TGTGCCAGCAGCGTAGCTGAGGGGACAGGCAACTTAGGATCACCCCTCCACTTT. The encoded protein is CASSVAEGTGNLGSPLHF. V and J are TRBV9 and TRBJ1-6; 8 bases line up with TRBD1. This CDR3 comprises 18 residues. From germline, CDR1 is SGDLS and CDR2 YYNGEE. The J segment lost 10 bases and the V segment lost 0 bases, leaving 15 bases of the junction unmatched.

This CDR3 is CASSEYAQGAAYEQYF. The CDR3 DNA reads TGTGCCAGCAGTGAATACGCCCAGGGGGCCGCCTACGAGCAGTACTTC. The gene calls are TRBV6-1 and TRBJ2-7; 8 nucleotides match TRBD1. CDR1 and CDR2 from the germline V gene are MNHNS and SASEGT. This CDR3 spans 16 amino acids. Trimming cost V 2 bases and J 2 bases; bases outside gene matches: 8.

This clone has only one observation. The chain employs TRBV27 and TRBJ1-5; maybe TRBD1 (6 bases). In germline, CDR1 is MNHEY, CDR2 SMNVEV (reference sequence). V was pared by 3 bases and J by 0 bases, with 15 bases between. The CDR3 has 17 residues. The CDR3 here is CASSLVGGGVSNQPQHF. The CDR3 DNA reads as TGTGCCAGCAGTTTGGTGGGAGGGGGGGTTAGCAATCAGCCCCAGCATTTT.

J is TRBJ2-3 and V is TRBV7-3, with D possibly being TRBD2 (7 bases). Germline CDR1 is SGHTA and CDR2 is FQGTGA. V was pared by 5 bases and J by 0 bases, with 15 bases between. This CDR3 contains 16 residues. The CDR3 DNA reads as TGTGCCAGCAGCCCGCAGGGGCGGGGGAGCACAGATACGCAGTATTTT. Its translation: CASSPQGRGSTDTQYF.

This clone was detected only once. V usage is TRBV5-5 and J usage is TRBJ1-2; D not certain. V was shortened by 6 bases and J by 7 bases, with 13 bases between the two germline ends. Germline V CDR1 and CDR2: SGHKS, YYEKEE (reference sequence). The CDR3 is made up of 12 amino acids. The CDR3 DNA is TGTGCCAGCAACCAAGACAATTTTGGCTACACCTTC. Translated, it gives CASNQDNFGYTF.

CDR3 in amino acids: CASSGDRGPYNEQFF. For the CDR3, the DNA is TGTGCCAGCAGTGGCGACAGGGGGCCTTACAATGAGCAGTTCTTC. The chain carries TRBV25-1 and TRBJ2-1, with 10 bases aligning to TRBD1. The V and J ends lost 4 bases and 4 bases, in that order; junction bases with no gene match: 4. The CDR3 contains 15 residues. Per germline, CDR1 MGHDK and CDR2 SYGVNS.

The chain uses TRBV11-2 and TRBJ2-6; TRBD1 agrees at 7 bases. The V gene end was trimmed by 1 base and the J gene end by 0 bases; junction bases not matched to a gene: 3. This CDR3 contains 17 residues. Germline V gives CDR1 SGHAT, CDR2 FQNNGV. CDR3 amino acids: CASSLVGGYSGANVLTF. The CDR3 DNA is TGTGCCAGCAGCTTAGTAGGGGGCTACTCTGGGGCCAACGTCCTGACTTTC.

The chain recombines TRBV2 with TRBJ2-3; 9 nucleotides line up with TRBD2. Trimming removed 5 bases from V and 6 bases from J; junction bases left unmatched: 12. Germline V gives CDR1 SNHLY, CDR2 FYNNEI. The CDR3 extends over 16 amino acids. The CDR3 bases are TGTGCCAGCAGTCCCTCAGGCGGGGGGGCATCGGATACGCAGTATTTT. It yields the protein CASSPSGGGASDTQYF.

The V and J genes are TRBV4-2 and TRBJ2-5, with a possible D match to TRBD2 (6 bases). This CDR3 is 15 amino acids long. Trimming stripped 1 base from V and 4 bases from J, with 13 bases between. The germline V gene encodes CDR1 LGHNA and CDR2 YNFKEQ. DNA for the CDR3: TGTGCCAGCAGCCAAGGGGTCCGGGGAGGAGAGACCCAGTACTTC. This translates into CASSQGVRGGETQYF.

The gene calls are TRBV7-3 and TRBJ1-2, with unresolved D. The V gene lost 2 bases and the J gene lost 4 bases, with 8 bases spanning the gap. The V gene's germline CDR1 is SGHTA and CDR2 FQGTGA. The CDR3 length is 13 residues. The CDR3 spells CASSLDRVYGYTF. The CDR3, as DNA: TGTGCCAGCAGCTTAGACCGGGTCTATGGCTACACCTTC. The whole variable domain, remainder taken from reference TRBV7-3 and TRBJ1-2, is GAGVSQTPSNKVTEKGKYVELRCDPISGHTALYWYRQSLGQGPEFLIYFQGTGAADDSGLPNDRFFAVRPEGSVSTLKIQRTERGDSAVYLCASSLDRVYGYTFGSGTRLTVV.

CDR3 amino acids: CASSSTGLADTQYF. The CDR3 DNA is TGCGCCAGCAGTTCGACCGGGTTAGCGGATACGCAGTATTTT. The V gene is TRBV5-1, the J gene TRBJ2-3; maybe TRBD2 (5 bases). Germline-derived CDR1 and CDR2 are SGHRS and YFSETQ. This CDR3 region has 14 residues. Trimming removed 5 bases from V and 6 bases from J, with 16 bases in between.

The genes are TRBV15 and TRBJ1-5; TRBD1 aligns across 9 bases. The CDR3 length is 14 residues. J lost 7 bases, V lost 6 bases, and 7 bases had no gene match. Germline V CDR1 and CDR2: LNHNV, YYDKDF (reference sequence). The CDR3 reads CATSLGQGEQPQHF. The CDR3 DNA sequence: TGTGCCACCAGTTTGGGACAGGGCGAGCAGCCCCAGCATTTT.

The rearrangement links TRBV29-1 to TRBJ2-1; TRBD1 might be the D (5 bases). Trimming took 6 bases from V and 10 from J, leaving 13 bases between them. Germline V gene lookup returns CDR1 SQVTM and CDR2 ANQGSEA. The CDR3 totals 11 residues. CDR3 bases: TGCAGCGTCCCTCAGGGCGAAGAGCAGTTCTTC. Protein product: CSVPQGEEQFF.

The chain uses TRBV7-2 and TRBJ1-5, with a possible D match to TRBD1 (5 bases). Germline V gene data show CDR1 as SGHTA and CDR2 as FQGNSA. This CDR3 comprises 13 residues. With 5 bases removed from V and 6 bases from J, the gap between germline ends came to 11 bases. The CDR3 DNA reads as TGTGCCAGCAGCGTCCAGGGCAGTCAGCCCCAGCATTTT. This sequence encodes CASSVQGSQPQHF.

This clone was picked up a small number of times. This chain connects TRBV29-1 to TRBJ1-2; tentative D call: TRBD1 (6 bases). Germline V CDR1 and CDR2: SQVTM, ANQGSEA. V lost 7 bases to trimming and J lost 1 base, with 10 bases between them. The CDR3 is 12 amino acids. CDR3 amino acids: CSAGQFNYGYTF. The CDR3 DNA follows: TGCAGCGCAGGACAGTTTAACTATGGCTACACCTTC. Based on the CDR3 plus reference TRBV29-1 and TRBJ1-2, the full variable domain is SAVISQKPSRDICQRGTSLTIQCQVDSQVTMMFWYRQQPGQSLTLIATANQGSEATYESGFVIDKFPISRPNLTFSTLTVSNMSPEDSSIYLCSAGQFNYGYTFGSGTRLTVV.

The count of this clone is one. DNA of the CDR3: TGTGCCAGCAGTTTACCGCAGGGGGGCCAGCCCCAGCATTTT. Translating gives CASSLPQGGQPQHF. J is TRBJ1-5 and V is TRBV28; 7 bases are shared with TRBD1. The V gene end was trimmed by 2 bases and the J gene end by 7 bases; junction bases not matched to a gene: 5. CDR1 is MDHEN and CDR2 is SYDVKM in the germline V gene. This CDR3 comprises 14 residues. The variable domain in full, completed from reference TRBV28 and TRBJ1-5, reads DVKVTQSSRYLVKRTGEKVFLECVQDMDHENMFWYRQDPGLGLRLIYFSYDVKMKEKGDIPEGYSVSREKKERFSLILESASTNQTSMYLCASSLPQGGQPQHFGDGTRLSIL.

The chain links TRBV11-2 to TRBJ1-6; maybe TRBD1 (6 bases). The ends were cut back, 1 base at V and 8 bases at J, with 12 bases in the middle. Looked up from germline, CDR1 is SGHAT and CDR2 is FQNNGV. The CDR3 contains 15 residues. CDR3: CASSLAGRGHSPLHF. The CDR3 DNA reads as TGTGCCAGCAGCTTAGCCGGCAGGGGTCATTCACCCCTCCACTTT.

The genes are TRBV6-1 and TRBJ1-5; D remains unclear. This CDR3 contains 17 residues. Deletions cut 4 bases from V and 0 bases from J, with 16 bases between. Germline V gene data show CDR1 as MNHNS and CDR2 as SASEGT. The CDR3 sequence: CASSATRVGYSNQPQHF. The CDR3 DNA follows: TGTGCCAGCAGTGCGACCCGGGTCGGTTATAGCAATCAGCCCCAGCATTTT.